The 24 T cell receptor beta chains given below trace back to one sample, sequenced in a study of shared clonotypes between healthy human individuals. Here immunoSEQ multiplex PCR was the method, and the copy in TCRdb shows in-frame clones only, minus some. This table has approximately 2.5 million clones, roughly 92% appearing once. Sequencing was done on a sample of naive CD4+ T cells sorted from blood. Specified subset: CD45RA+ positively selected. Every receptor here comes from a man in his late teens or twenties in good health.

About this clone itself: This specimen includes other DNA sequences encoding the same CDR3. CDR3 region: CAWSPSGDYGYTF. The CDR3 coding sequence is TGTGCCTGGAGTCCCTCCGGGGACTATGGCTACACCTTC. V and J are TRBV30 and TRBJ1-2; no clear D gene. Trimming left V 2 bases short and J 3 bases short, with 10 bases between. Germline V gives CDR1 GTSNPN, CDR2 SVGIG (reference sequence). CDR3 length: 13 amino acids.

Here the CDR3 reads CASSRGAEGANVLTF. The CDR3 DNA follows: TGTGCCAGCAGTCGGGGGGCGGAAGGGGCCAACGTCCTGACTTTC. The chain recombines TRBV6-5 with TRBJ2-6; tentative D call: TRBD2 (7 bases). The germline V gene encodes CDR1 MNHEY and CDR2 SVGAGI. V gave up 5 bases and J gave up 4 bases, with 12 bases separating them. The CDR3 consists of 15 residues.

V and J are TRBV18 and TRBJ1-5, with TRBD1 as a possible D gene (5 bases). Germline CDR1 is KGHSH and CDR2 is LQKENI. The CDR3 spans 14 residues. V was shortened by 0 bases and J by 9 bases, with 12 bases between the two germline ends. Here the CDR3 reads CASSPPTGPGPQHF. The CDR3 DNA sequence: TGTGCCAGCTCACCACCGACGGGGCCAGGGCCCCAGCATTTT.

The DNA of the CDR3 is TGTGCCAGCTCACCCTTACGGGCCGTTGAGACCCAGTACTTC. It is translated as CASSPLRAVETQYF. This chain uses TRBV18 with TRBJ2-5; D gene unclear. CDR3 length: 14 amino acids. Per the germline V gene, CDR1 is KGHSH and CDR2 is LQKENI. Trimming stripped 3 bases from V and 5 bases from J, with 13 bases between.

The rearrangement joins TRBV6-5 to TRBJ2-3; D ambiguous. V shed 2 bases and J shed 2 bases, with 5 bases lying between them. CDR3 length equals 13 residues. CDR1 and CDR2 (germline): MNHEY, SVGAGI. The CDR3 DNA reads as TGTGCCAGCAGTTACGACTTCACAGATACGCAGTATTTT. Translating it yields CASSYDFTDTQYF.

The chain uses TRBV5-1 and TRBJ1-4, with 7 bases fitting TRBD1. The J segment lost 3 bases and the V segment lost 0 bases, leaving 8 bases of the junction unmatched. The CDR3 contains 17 residues. The germline V gene encodes CDR1 SGHRS and CDR2 YFSETQ. CDR3 DNA: TGCGCCAGCAGCTTGGGAAGACAGGGAGCAGCTAATGAAAAACTGTTTTTT. Its protein is CASSLGRQGAANEKLFF.

The V and J genes are TRBV5-4 and TRBJ1-2, with unresolved D. This CDR3 contains 14 residues. The V gene's germline CDR1 is SGHNT and CDR2 YYREEE (reference sequence). Trimming took 3 bases from V and 8 from J, leaving 17 bases between them. The CDR3 nucleotides are TGTGCCAGCAGCTCGACGGGGTACCCCTCCGGCTACACCTTC. Residues: CASSSTGYPSGYTF. The full variable domain, with the rest looked up from reference TRBV5-4 and TRBJ1-2, is ETGVTQSPTHLIKTRGQQVTLRCSSQSGHNTVSWYQQALGQGPQFIFQYYREEENGRGNFPPRFSGLQFPNYSSELNVNALELDDSALYLCASSSTGYPSGYTFGSGTRLTVV.

This clone was observed once. V is TRBV5-4 and J is TRBJ2-1, with TRBD2 identical over 9 bases. The CDR3 length is 16 residues. The germline CDR1 and CDR2 sequences are SGHNT and YYREEE (reference sequence). The V gene end was trimmed by 0 bases and the J gene end by 5 bases; junction bases not matched to a gene: 6. CDR3 in DNA: TGTGCCAGCAGCTTGGTAGGGGCTAGCGGGAACAATGAGCAGTTCTTC. This translates into CASSLVGASGNNEQFF.

This chain connects TRBV27 to TRBJ2-2, with 9 bases aligning to TRBD1. The V segment lost 5 bases and the J segment 4 bases; nucleotides outside the gene matches: 5. This CDR3 contains 15 residues. Per germline, CDR1 MNHEY and CDR2 SMNVEV (reference sequence). The CDR3 bases are TGTGCCAGCAGTAACAGGGGGCGGAGCACCGGGGAGCTGTTTTTT. It is translated as CASSNRGRSTGELFF.

The rearrangement links TRBV4-2 to TRBJ1-6; 9 bases are shared with TRBD1. Germline lookup yields CDR1 LGHNA and CDR2 YNFKEQ. CDR3 length: 19 amino acids. Trimming removed 0 bases from V and 0 bases from J; junction bases left unmatched: 6. The CDR3 sequence: CASSQDRGTGSSYNSPLHF. The CDR3 DNA sequence: TGTGCCAGCAGCCAAGATCGTGGGACAGGGAGCTCCTATAATTCACCCCTCCACTTT.

The V and J genes are TRBV7-8 and TRBJ1-6; D gene unclear. Germline V CDR1 and CDR2: SGHVS, FQNEAQ. The CDR3 covers 14 residues. Trimming took 1 base from V and 12 from J, leaving 13 bases between them. The CDR3 is CASSLGTKFGPLHF. The CDR3 bases are TGTGCCAGCAGCTTAGGCACGAAATTTGGACCCCTCCACTTT.

J is TRBJ2-3 and V is TRBV19; 9 bases match TRBD1. From germline, CDR1 is LNHDA and CDR2 SQIVND (reference sequence). The CDR3 is 15 amino acids. The trim removed 4 bases at V and 3 bases at J, leaving 5 bases unmatched. In nucleotides, the CDR3 is TGTGCCAGTAGTACCGGGACAGGGATTACAGATACGCAGTATTTT. Residues: CASSTGTGITDTQYF.

Remarks on this clone: Distinct nucleotide sequences in the sample also encode this CDR3. V and J are TRBV9 and TRBJ2-1; a weak D match, TRBD2 (6 bases). Germline V gene lookup returns CDR1 SGDLS and CDR2 YYNGEE. The CDR3 has 16 amino acids. V dropped 2 bases and J dropped 1 base, with 13 bases sitting between them. CDR3 residues: CASSVGGGLSYNEQFF. In nucleotides, the CDR3 is TGTGCCAGCAGCGTGGGAGGCGGACTATCCTACAATGAGCAGTTCTTC.

The chain uses TRBV5-4 and TRBJ2-2; D perhaps matches TRBD1 (5 bases). Looked up from germline, CDR1 is SGHNT and CDR2 is YYREEE (reference sequence). The CDR3 spans 15 residues. V lost 4 bases and J 4 bases, leaving 14 bases between the germline ends. CDR3 nucleotides: TGTGCCAGCAGCGAACAGGTCGCGACCACCGGGGAGCTGTTTTTT. It encodes CASSEQVATTGELFF.

The chain couples TRBV29-1 to TRBJ2-3; 10 nucleotides line up with TRBD2. Germline V gene data show CDR1 as SQVTM and CDR2 as ANQGSEA. With V trimmed by 2 bases and J by 5 bases, 19 bases remained unmatched. The CDR3 totals 19 residues. The CDR3 region is CSVELRSVSGGGSQDTQYF. CDR3 coding DNA: TGCAGCGTTGAATTAAGAAGCGTAAGCGGGGGGGGTTCGCAAGATACGCAGTATTTT.

This rearrangement joins TRBV10-3 to TRBJ2-2; 10 bases fit TRBD2. J gave up 1 base and V 10 bases, and 9 bases lay outside the gene matches. From germline, CDR1 is ENHRY and CDR2 SYGVKD. This CDR3 region has 16 residues. The CDR3 region has the DNA TGTGCCAGCAGCTCGAGGACTAGCGGGAACACCGGGGAGCTGTTTTTT. Its protein product is CASSSRTSGNTGELFF.

The gene calls are TRBV10-3 and TRBJ2-1, with a tentative D call TRBD2 (6 bases). The germline V gene has CDR1 ENHRY and CDR2 SYGVKD. The CDR3 loop spans 15 amino acids. The V and J ends lost 0 bases and 4 bases respectively, with 10 bases between them. Written as DNA, the CDR3 is TGTGCCATCAGTGAGTCGGAGGGAGCGTACAATGAGCAGTTCTTC. Protein: CAISESEGAYNEQFF.

This chain connects TRBV7-8 to TRBJ2-1, with D possibly being TRBD1 (5 bases). V was cut by 0 bases and J by 0 bases, with 6 bases left in between. The germline CDR1 and CDR2 sequences are SGHVS and FQNEAQ. The CDR3 has 15 residues. In DNA, the CDR3 is TGTGCCAGCAGCTTAGCAGGGGTCTCCTACAATGAGCAGTTCTTC. Its protein is CASSLAGVSYNEQFF.

This rearrangement joins TRBV5-4 to TRBJ2-7; possible D gene TRBD2, 6 bases. The V end was cut by 7 bases, the J end by 3 bases, with 14 bases between. Germline-derived CDR1 and CDR2 are SGHNT and YYREEE (reference sequence). The CDR3 has 13 amino acids. The CDR3 protein is CASSSAKNYEQYF. DNA for the CDR3: TGTGCCAGCTCTAGCGCGAAAAACTACGAGCAGTACTTC.

The CDR3, as DNA: TGTGCCAGCGGCCGGGACAGGGGATCCTACGAGCAGTACTTC. Translating gives CASGRDRGSYEQYF. The J gene is TRBJ2-7, the V gene TRBV5-6; 10 nucleotides align to TRBD1. J lost 1 base, V lost 7 bases, and 5 bases had no gene match. Germline V gene data show CDR1 as SGHDT and CDR2 as YYEEEE. This CDR3 has 14 amino acids.

J is TRBJ2-3 and V is TRBV27; D remains ambiguous. The V gene lost 1 base and the J gene lost 3 bases, with 5 bases spanning the gap. Germline CDR1 MNHEY, CDR2 SMNVEV (reference sequence). CDR3 length equals 13 residues. The DNA for the CDR3 is TGTGCCAGCAGTTTATACGGAACAGATACGCAGTATTTT. Its protein is CASSLYGTDTQYF.

The V gene is TRBV6-5, the J gene TRBJ1-5; 9 bases are shared with TRBD1. The CDR3 totals 15 residues. CDR1 and CDR2 from the germline V gene are MNHEY and SVGAGI. The ends lost 6 bases at V and 3 bases at J; junction bases unmatched: 6. CDR3 sequence: CASSKGTGPNQPQHF. In DNA, the CDR3 is TGTGCCAGCAGCAAGGGGACAGGGCCCAATCAGCCCCAGCATTTT.

This clone appeared once. V usage is TRBV7-9 and J usage is TRBJ2-6; D not resolved. Trimming took 3 bases from V and 2 from J, leaving 11 bases between them. The CDR3 contains 16 residues. Germline loops: CDR1 SEHNR, CDR2 FQNEAQ (reference sequence). CDR3 sequence reads: CASSLSRWPGANVLTF. CDR3 coding DNA: TGTGCCAGCAGCTTGTCCCGATGGCCTGGGGCCAACGTCCTGACTTTC.

The chain combines TRBV6-5 with TRBJ1-2, with D maybe TRBD1 (6 bases). This CDR3 has 14 amino acids. Germline lookup yields CDR1 MNHEY and CDR2 SVGAGI. V was trimmed by 8 bases and J by 7 bases, leaving 20 bases between them. The CDR3: CASARDTSTPGYTF. In nucleotides, the CDR3 is TGTGCCAGCGCTAGGGACACCTCGACTCCTGGCTACACCTTC.